Ten or more counts support the clone carrying this T cell receptor (beta chain). As yet, its antigen is unknown. These data belong to a study of beta chain features in type 1 diabetes. Notes on the study in general: The naive, central memory and Treg TCRB repertoires of patients appeared to be more similar to one another than those of healthy donors.

All of the isolated RNA was reverse transcribed, so expressed TCRB transcripts were sequenced. Sequencing used immunoSEQ multiplex PCR; TCRdb keeps in-frame clones, though not all of them. The table lists 250,000 to 300,000 clones, 7.5% to 9.5% of them singletons. Sequenced sample: central memory CD4+ T cells from blood. This clonotype was obtained from a woman younger than 35 in good health.

The CDR3 region has the DNA TGTGCCAGCAGCCCCGGGACAGGGGATCGTGGTGAGCAGTTCTTC. It yields the protein CASSPGTGDRGEQFF. This rearrangement joins TRBV5-5 to TRBJ2-1; 10 nucleotides agree with TRBD1. The J segment lost 9 bases and the V segment lost 4 bases, leaving 10 bases of the junction unmatched. The CDR3 length is 15 residues. Germline-derived CDR1 and CDR2 are SGHKS and YYEKEE (reference sequence).